This T cell receptor (beta chain) was recorded in a study of T-cell memory formation after mild COVID-19. Study-level information: TCR clusters were mostly confined to one donor each. Study-wide points: There was no confirmation that second-wave clones peaking on day 37 were SARS-CoV-2 specific. The study detected some responding clones in pre-infection memory, suggesting cross-reactive memory joined.

TCRdb fed the 5' RACE reads into MiXCR, producing one record per CDR3 protein. The sample has about 130,000 distinct CDR3 sequences, about 15% seen once. This clonotype was detected a few times. Its cognate antigen is unknown. The sequenced sample consisted of PBMCs or a T cell subset sorted from them (not recorded which). The clonotype originates from a man younger than 35 who had mild COVID-19 (a few samples of this study predate the infection). Cell type and time point are not known.

As DNA, the CDR3 is TGTGCCAGCAGCCGCCGACAGGGATATGCCTATGGCTACACCTTC. This encodes CASSRRQGYAYGYTF. The rearrangement uses TRBV6-5 and TRBJ1-2, with 7 bases lining up with TRBD1. V lost 6 bases, J lost 4 bases, and 11 bases stayed unmatched. Germline V gives CDR1 MNHEY, CDR2 SVGAGI. This CDR3 comprises 15 residues.